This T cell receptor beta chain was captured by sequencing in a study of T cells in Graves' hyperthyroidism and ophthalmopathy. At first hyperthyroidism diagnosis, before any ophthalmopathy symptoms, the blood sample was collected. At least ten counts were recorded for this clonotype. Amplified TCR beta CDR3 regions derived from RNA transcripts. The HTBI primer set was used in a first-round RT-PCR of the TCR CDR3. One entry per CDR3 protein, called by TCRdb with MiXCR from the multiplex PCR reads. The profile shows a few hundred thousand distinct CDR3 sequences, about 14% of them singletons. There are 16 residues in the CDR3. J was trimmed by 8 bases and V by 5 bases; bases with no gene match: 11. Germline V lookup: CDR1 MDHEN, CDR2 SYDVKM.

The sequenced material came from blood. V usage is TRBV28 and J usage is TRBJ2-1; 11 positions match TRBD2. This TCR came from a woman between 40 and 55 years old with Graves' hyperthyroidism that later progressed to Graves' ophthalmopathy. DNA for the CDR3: TGTGCCAGCAGTCCCGTTAGCGGGAGGGCCGTCCATGAGCAGTTCTTC. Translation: CASSPVSGRAVHEQFF.